These 27 T cell receptor beta chains came from one sample sequenced in a study of prognosis after radiotherapy for stage I lung cancer. Genomic DNA served as the source from which two-round multiplex PCR generated TCR beta CDR3 amplicons. Primers targeting each individual TRBV and TRBJ gene were applied in first-round PCR. MiXCR, run by TCRdb on the multiplex PCR reads, gives a single entry per CDR3 protein. The table includes fewer than 35,000 distinct CDR3 sequences, around 29% detected once. The sample was PBMCs, taken before or after stereotactic body radiation therapy (not recorded which). The receptors originated from a donor over 45 with non-small cell lung cancer.

This clonotype was seen at least ten times. The V call is TRBV5-1, the J call TRBJ1-6, with D maybe TRBD1 (5 bases). The germline V gene encodes CDR1 SGHRS and CDR2 YFSETQ. Trimming pared 0 bases from V and 6 bases from J, leaving 7 bases between. The CDR3 runs to 14 residues. The CDR3 bases are TGCGCCAGCAGCTTGGGGGGGGGTAATTCACCCCTCCACTTT. Amino acids: CASSLGGGNSPLHF.

There are many counts of this clonotype. The V gene is TRBV18, the J gene TRBJ1-4; D ambiguous. The V end lost 3 bases, the J end lost 8 bases, and 19 bases lay between the germline ends. Germline V gene data show CDR1 as KGHSH and CDR2 as LQKENI. CDR3 length: 16 amino acids. The CDR3 is CASSPDRVMGVEKLFF. The CDR3 bases are TGTGCCAGCTCACCTGACCGGGTCATGGGCGTCGAAAAACTGTTTTTT.

This clonotype was counted at least ten times. The chain combines TRBV28 with TRBJ2-7, with 7 bases lining up with TRBD1. Looked up from germline, CDR1 is MDHEN and CDR2 is SYDVKM. V lost 3 bases to trimming and J lost 5 bases; unmatched junction nucleotides: 4. The CDR3 runs 13 residues. The CDR3 sequence: CASSFDRVHEQYF. CDR3 sequence (DNA): TGTGCCAGCAGTTTCGACAGGGTACACGAGCAGTACTTC.

This clonotype is deemed medium-sized. This sequence joins TRBV20-1 and TRBJ2-2; 10 bases are a match to TRBD2. V shed 4 bases and J 3 bases; nucleotides not matched to a gene: 5. CDR3 length: 15 residues. Germline loops: CDR1 DFQATT, CDR2 SNEGSKA (reference sequence). CDR3 sequence: CSANKREGYTGELFF. The CDR3 DNA follows: TGCAGTGCTAACAAGCGGGAGGGTTACACCGGGGAGCTGTTTTTT.

This clonotype was counted ten times or more. This chain uses TRBV9 with TRBJ2-7; D is perhaps TRBD1 or TRBD2 (5 bases each). With 2 bases removed from V and 1 base from J, the gap between germline ends came to 10 bases. Germline V gene sequence: CDR1 SGDLS, CDR2 YYNGEE. CDR3 size: 14 residues. CDR3 DNA sequence: TGTGCCAGCAGCGTGGGGACGGCTTCCTACGAGCAGTACTTC. It translates to CASSVGTASYEQYF.

On this clonotype itself: A far larger clone differs by one base, so this is likely a read error. This sequence joins TRBV6-4 and TRBJ2-1; TRBD1 matches 9 bases. V shed 6 bases and J 5 bases; nucleotides not matched to a gene: 8. Germline V lookup: CDR1 MRHNA, CDR2 SNTAGT. The CDR3 has 15 residues. The CDR3 DNA sequence: TGTGCCAGCAGCACCGGGACAGGGTCCCACAATGAGCAGTTCTTC. Protein: CASSTGTGSHNEQFF.

Note on this clonotype: Since no conserved phenylalanine or tryptophan closes the CDR3, a read error is the likely cause. This chain joins TRBV7-9 and TRBJ2-3, with D possibly matching TRBD1 (5 bases). The CDR3 has 14 residues. Looked up from germline, CDR1 is SEHNR and CDR2 is FQNEAQ (reference sequence). The CDR3 DNA reads as TGTGCCAGCAGCTTAGACAGGAGCACGGATACGCAGTATTTG. Protein: CASSLDRSTDTQYL.

The chain carries TRBV4-1 and TRBJ2-7; tentatively, D is TRBD1 (6 bases). Germline V gene lookup returns CDR1 MGHRA and CDR2 YSYEKL. V dropped 4 bases and J dropped 4 bases, with 14 bases sitting between them. This CDR3 is built from 14 residues. The CDR3 DNA reads TGCGCCAGCAGCCCAGGACCACAGGGTTACGAGCAGTACTTC. Encoded protein: CASSPGPQGYEQYF.

The chain links TRBV19 to TRBJ2-1; 8 bases map to TRBD1. The germline V gene has CDR1 LNHDA and CDR2 SQIVND (reference sequence). V lost 6 bases and J lost 5; bases outside the gene matches: 6. The CDR3 is 14 amino acids. The CDR3 DNA reads as TGTGCCAGTAGGCCAGGGGGCCTGGACAATGAGCAGTTCTTC. Translated: CASRPGGLDNEQFF.

This clonotype was found many times. The chain employs TRBV28 and TRBJ2-3; tentatively, D is TRBD2 (5 bases). This CDR3 has 16 residues. Germline V lookup: CDR1 MDHEN, CDR2 SYDVKM. Trimming cost V 4 bases and J 0 bases, with 14 bases left between them. CDR3 sequence (DNA): TGTGCCAGCAGTTCCCCGCCGGGAAGTAGCACAGATACGCAGTATTTT. It translates to CASSSPPGSSTDTQYF.

V is TRBV5-5 and J is TRBJ2-7; no clear D. Germline CDR1 SGHKS, CDR2 YYEKEE (reference sequence). The V and J ends lost 0 bases and 11 bases respectively, with 15 bases between them. The CDR3 totals 13 residues. This CDR3 reads CASSLDRSYKKYF. CDR3 coding DNA: TGTGCCAGCAGCTTGGACCGCTCCTACAAGAAGTACTTC.

On this clonotype itself: Sequence at one end of the junction differs from germline and may be a read error. The chain has TRBV6-1 and TRBJ1-6, with D unresolved. From germline, CDR1 is MNHNS and CDR2 SASEGT. The length of the CDR3 is 13 residues. CDR3 in amino acids: CSSSDLGVSPLHF. The CDR3 coding sequence is TGTTCCAGCAGTGATCTCGGGGTTTCACCCCTCCACTTT.

To note about this clonotype: A clone one base away is much larger, so this may be a read error. This chain joins TRBV6-1 and TRBJ1-5; D perhaps matches TRBD1 (5 bases). The V end was cut by 9 bases, the J end by 9 bases, with 12 bases between. CDR3 length equals 11 residues. CDR1 MNHNS and CDR2 SASEGT come from the germline V gene. The CDR3 sequence is CARGDLAPQHF. As DNA, the CDR3 is TGTGCCAGAGGGGACCTTGCGCCCCAGCATTTT.

This clonotype was observed at least ten times. The gene calls are TRBV30 and TRBJ1-5, with D possibly matching TRBD1 (5 bases). V gave up 0 bases and J gave up 6 bases, with 18 bases separating them. The CDR3 contains 16 residues. Germline V lookup: CDR1 GTSNPN, CDR2 SVGIG (reference sequence). This chain's CDR3 is CAWSVKKAFGGQPQHF. The CDR3 region has the DNA TGTGCCTGGAGTGTAAAGAAGGCTTTTGGGGGTCAGCCCCAGCATTTT.

By proportion, this clonotype is medium-sized (0.01 to 0.1%). V and J are TRBV30 and TRBJ1-2, with D possibly TRBD1 on 5 matching bases. Germline values: CDR1 GTSNPN, CDR2 SVGIG (reference sequence). V was pared by 0 bases and J by 4 bases, with 9 bases between. This CDR3 has 13 amino acids. As DNA, the CDR3 is TGTGCCTGGAGTGTGGGGGGAACCTATGGCTACACCTTC. Translating it yields CAWSVGGTYGYTF.

This clonotype showed up many times. The chain has TRBV7-2 and TRBJ2-2, with TRBD2 matching 8 bases. With 5 bases clipped from V and 1 base from J, the junction kept 6 bases outside the gene matches. The germline V gene encodes CDR1 SGHTA and CDR2 FQGNSA. The CDR3 spans 16 residues. The CDR3 sequence: CASSQSGTRNTGELFF. The CDR3 DNA reads TGTGCCAGCAGCCAAAGTGGGACTAGGAACACCGGGGAGCTGTTTTTT.

In its sample, this clonotype was seen many times. The V and J genes are TRBV19 and TRBJ2-2; D possibly corresponds to TRBD1 (6 bases). The CDR3 has 15 residues. Germline loops: CDR1 LNHDA, CDR2 SQIVND (reference sequence). Trimming cost V 1 base and J 3 bases, with 9 bases left between them. CDR3 protein: CASSIVGADTGELFF. The CDR3 DNA reads as TGTGCCAGTAGTATAGTGGGGGCTGACACCGGGGAGCTGTTTTTT.

This clonotype was counted a few times. The CDR3 reads CASSLGGDTEAFF. The CDR3 nucleotides are TGTGCCAGCAGTCTAGGGGGGGACACTGAAGCTTTCTTT. The chain uses TRBV7-9 and TRBJ1-1, with a tentative D call TRBD1 (6 bases). Germline V gives CDR1 SEHNR, CDR2 FQNEAQ (reference sequence). The CDR3 covers 13 residues. Between the trimmed V and J ends, which lost 6 bases and 3 bases, there was a span of 11 bases. The variable domain in full, completed from reference TRBV7-9 and TRBJ1-1, reads DTGVSQNPRHKITKRGQNVTFRCDPISEHNRLYWYRQTLGQGPEFLTYFQNEAQLEKSRLLSDRFSAERPKGSFSTLEIQRTEQGDSAMYLCASSLGGDTEAFFGQGTRLTVV.

This clonotype was seen many times. The chain uses TRBV20-1 and TRBJ1-2; TRBD1 matches 8 bases. Germline CDR1 reads DFQATT; CDR2 reads SNEGSKA (reference sequence). The J segment lost 6 bases and the V segment lost 6 bases, leaving 12 bases of the junction unmatched. This CDR3 contains 14 residues. CDR3 in DNA: TGCAGTGCCTCTTCCAGGGGGCGAGTTGATGGCTACACCTTC. It is translated as CSASSRGRVDGYTF.

The rearrangement uses TRBV7-9 and TRBJ2-2; D may be TRBD1 or TRBD2 (5 bases each). The germline V gene has CDR1 SEHNR and CDR2 FQNEAQ (reference sequence). Deletions cut 1 base from V and 7 bases from J, with 10 bases between. The CDR3 sequence is 14 residues long. CDR3 DNA sequence: TGTGCCAGCAGCTTAGTTGGGGGAGACGGGGAGCTGTTTTTT. This encodes CASSLVGGDGELFF.

This clonotype was counted ten times or more. The V and J genes are TRBV19 and TRBJ1-1; TRBD1 agrees at 7 bases. After removal of 5 bases from V and 3 bases from J, the junction contained 9 bases not matched to a gene. CDR3 length: 15 residues. Germline CDR1 LNHDA, CDR2 SQIVND (reference sequence). The CDR3 reads CASSVTGVLDTEAFF. Written as DNA, the CDR3 is TGTGCCAGTAGTGTCACAGGGGTTTTGGACACTGAAGCTTTCTTT.

This clonotype appeared many times. The CDR3 region is CASSPGTGNTEAFF. The CDR3 DNA follows: TGTGCCAGCAGCCCCGGGACAGGTAACACTGAAGCTTTCTTT. V and J are TRBV11-2 and TRBJ1-1, with TRBD1 matching over 8 bases. From germline, CDR1 is SGHAT and CDR2 FQNNGV. This CDR3 is 14 amino acids long. V dropped 5 bases and J dropped 2; count of bases not matched to a gene: 4.

As for this clonotype: Since a much larger clone is just one base distant, this may be a read error. This rearrangement joins TRBV11-1 to TRBJ2-5; D might be TRBD2 (5 bases). Trimming took off 1 base at V and 4 bases at J, with 19 bases between the two ends. Germline values: CDR1 SGHAT, CDR2 FQDESV (reference sequence). CDR3 size: 17 residues. CDR3 loop: CASSLERATRGRETQYF. As DNA, the CDR3 is TGTGCCAGCAGCTTAGAGAGGGCCACGAGAGGGAGAGAGACCCAGTACTTC.

Turning to this clonotype: The germline gene is not matched at one end of the junction; a read error may be the cause. The chain is built from TRBV19 and TRBJ1-5; the D gene is possibly TRBD1 (6 bases). The germline gives CDR1 LNHDA, CDR2 SQIVND (reference sequence). The CDR3 is 18 residues long. In nucleotides, the CDR3 is TGTGCCAGTAGTACGACTCCTGGACAGCACATGAGCAATCAGCCCCGGCATTTT. Translating gives CASSTTPGQHMSNQPRHF.

This clonotype was seen repeatedly, ten times or more. The chain has TRBV24-1 and TRBJ2-3; D ambiguous. This CDR3 spans 14 amino acids. Per germline, CDR1 KGHDR and CDR2 SFDVKD. V was shortened by 4 bases and J by 3 bases, with 10 bases between the two germline ends. The CDR3 protein is CATSEDLGTDTQYF. The CDR3 nucleotides read TGTGCCACCAGTGAGGACCTAGGGACAGATACGCAGTATTTT.

This clonotype was seen at least ten times. The chain has TRBV5-1 and TRBJ2-2; D tentatively reads TRBD1 or TRBD2 (6 bases each). This CDR3 has 15 residues. V lost 2 bases, J lost 1 base, and 9 bases lay in between. CDR1 is SGHRS and CDR2 is YFSETQ in the germline V gene. The CDR3, as DNA: TGCGCCAGCAGCTTCGGGGGCGGGAACACCGGGGAGCTGTTTTTT. Its protein is CASSFGGGNTGELFF.

This clonotype was found a few times. A single base separates this from a much larger clone, so it may be a read error. This chain connects TRBV12-3 or TRBV12-4 to TRBJ1-4; D possibly corresponds to TRBD1 (6 bases). The CDR3 covers 14 residues. The DNA for the CDR3 is TGTGCCAGCAGGCCAACAGGGTCGGGTGAAGAACTGTTTTTT. Protein product: CASRPTGSGEELFF.